Listed here is a single T cell receptor beta chain. Germline V gene lookup returns CDR1 SGHTA and CDR2 FQGNSA. This CDR3 contains 16 residues. V lost 5 bases and J lost 3; bases outside the gene matches: 7. The sample belongs to a study of T cell changes during pregnancy in multiple sclerosis. Sequencing was performed with immunoSEQ multiplex PCR; in TCRdb, only in-frame clones are kept and a portion is missing. The profile covers tens of thousands of clones, with about nine tenths appearing a single time and more than 0.15% taken by the ten largest. The material was CD4+ T cells from peripheral blood mononuclear cells, obtained after pregnancy. The chain uses TRBV7-2 and TRBJ2-3; 11 nucleotides line up with TRBD2. This TCR derives from a female donor in good health, enrolled as a control in a pregnancy study. CDR3 region: CASSTRLAGLTDTQYF. CDR3 nucleotide sequence: TGTGCCAGCAGCACCCGACTAGCGGGGCTTACAGATACGCAGTATTTT.